The present entry profiles one T cell receptor beta chain with its context. The record originates from a study of control samples from healthy donors and cancer patients. Sequencing used immunoSEQ multiplex PCR; TCRdb keeps in-frame clones, though not all of them. The data contain 10,000 to 15,000 clones, over 75% of them singletons. Germline V gene data show CDR1 as MNHEY and CDR2 as SMNVEV (reference sequence). Trimming took 6 bases from V and 0 from J, leaving 12 bases between them. CDR3 size: 15 residues. J is TRBJ2-4 and V is TRBV27; D is possibly TRBD1 (6 bases). The source of this sequence is a male donor with melanoma. The specimen sequenced was formalin-fixed, paraffin-embedded tissue. CDR3 coding DNA: TGTGCCAGCAGCCCAGGGGCTCTAGCCAAAAACATTCAGTACTTC. Amino acid sequence: CASSPGALAKNIQYF.